This TCR beta chain is drawn from a study of cytomegalovirus exposure and HLA in healthy donors. CDR3 size: 16 residues. Per the germline V gene, CDR1 is MDHEN and CDR2 is SYDVKM. V lost 2 bases to trimming and J lost 2 bases, with 10 bases between them. The PCR used 60 Vbeta and 13 Jbeta primers. Libraries were prepared by immunoSEQ multiplex PCR; TCRdb keeps only in-frame clonotypes and omits some of them. The sample includes around 110,000 clones. The origin of this receptor is a man aged 25 to 40 in good health and CMV-seronegative. The chain uses TRBV28 and TRBJ2-6; perhaps TRBD1 as D (6 bases). Source material: PBMCs. The CDR3 protein is CASSLPEGAGANVLTF. CDR3 sequence (DNA): TGTGCCAGCAGTTTACCTGAGGGGGCTGGGGCCAACGTCCTGACTTTC.